This T cell receptor (beta chain) was recovered during a study of radiotherapy plus CTLA-4 blockade in lung cancer. The table lists this clone with a count of one. What it recognizes is unknown. Germline V gene data show CDR1 as KGHSH and CDR2 as LQKENI. This CDR3 is 16 amino acids long. V was clipped by 0 bases and J by 1 base, with 10 bases between them. Study-level findings and limits: Tumor-derived TCR clones expanded in blood after radiotherapy plus ipilimumab.

The table came from immunoSEQ multiplex PCR; TCRdb's copy has only in-frame clones and leaves some out. The sample includes fewer than 140,000 clones, about 85% seen only once; the top ten take approximately 2.5%. This rearrangement joins TRBV18 to TRBJ1-5, with TRBD1 as a possible D gene (5 bases). This TCR derives from a human donor with non-small cell lung cancer that progressed on radiotherapy plus ipilimumab. Some clones in this sample may be carry-over from other donors' samples. Sequencing used peripheral blood, obtained from a patient treated with radiotherapy plus ipilimumab. The CDR3 loop is CASSPPSRVSNQPQHF. In DNA, the CDR3 is TGTGCCAGCTCACCACCGTCCAGGGTGAGCAATCAGCCCCAGCATTTT.